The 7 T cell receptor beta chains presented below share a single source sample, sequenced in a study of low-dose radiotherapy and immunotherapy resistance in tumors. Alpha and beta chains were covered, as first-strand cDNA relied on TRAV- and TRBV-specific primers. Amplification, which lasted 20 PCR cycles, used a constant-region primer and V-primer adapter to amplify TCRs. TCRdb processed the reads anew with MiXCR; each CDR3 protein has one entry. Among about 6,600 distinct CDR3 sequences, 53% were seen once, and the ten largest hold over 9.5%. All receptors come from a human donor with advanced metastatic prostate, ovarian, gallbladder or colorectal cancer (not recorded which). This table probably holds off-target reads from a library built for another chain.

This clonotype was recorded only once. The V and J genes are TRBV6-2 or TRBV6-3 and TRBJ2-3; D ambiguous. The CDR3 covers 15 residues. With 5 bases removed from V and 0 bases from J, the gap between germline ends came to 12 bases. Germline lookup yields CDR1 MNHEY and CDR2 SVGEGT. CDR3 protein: CASSEVGSSTDTQYF. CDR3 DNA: TGTGCCAGCAGTGAAGTGGGGTCAAGCACAGATACGCAGTATTTT.

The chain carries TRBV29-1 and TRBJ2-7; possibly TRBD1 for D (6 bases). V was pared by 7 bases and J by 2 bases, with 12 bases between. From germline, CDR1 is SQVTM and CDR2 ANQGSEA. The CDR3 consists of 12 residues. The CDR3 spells CSAGAGAYEQYF. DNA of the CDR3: TGCAGCGCTGGGGCAGGGGCCTACGAGCAGTACTTC.

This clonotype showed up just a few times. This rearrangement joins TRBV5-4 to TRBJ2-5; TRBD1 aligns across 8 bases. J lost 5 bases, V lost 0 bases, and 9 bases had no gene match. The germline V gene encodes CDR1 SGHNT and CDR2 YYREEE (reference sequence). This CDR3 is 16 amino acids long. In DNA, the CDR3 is TGTGCCAGCAGCTTGGCCGGGACAGGCGCCAAGGAGACCCAGTACTTC. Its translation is CASSLAGTGAKETQYF.

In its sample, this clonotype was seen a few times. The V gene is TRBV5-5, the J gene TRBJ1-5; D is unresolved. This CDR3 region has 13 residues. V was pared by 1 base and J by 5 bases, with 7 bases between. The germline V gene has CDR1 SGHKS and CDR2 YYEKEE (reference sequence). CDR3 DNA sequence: TGTGCCAGCAGCTTGCTTTGGGATCAGCCCCAGCATTTT. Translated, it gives CASSLLWDQPQHF.

CDR3 DNA sequence: TGTGCCAGCAGTGAAGGCAGATCAGTCCATATCTACAATGAGCAGTTCTTC. Its translation is CASSEGRSVHIYNEQFF. The chain is built from TRBV2 and TRBJ2-1, with no clear D. The CDR3 has 17 amino acids. In germline, CDR1 is SNHLY, CDR2 FYNNEI. Trimming removed 1 base at V and 3 bases at J, with 16 bases between.

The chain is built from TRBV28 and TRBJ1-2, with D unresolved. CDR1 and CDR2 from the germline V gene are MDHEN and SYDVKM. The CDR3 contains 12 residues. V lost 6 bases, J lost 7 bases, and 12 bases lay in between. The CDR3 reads CASRSQVAGYTF. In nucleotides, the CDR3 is TGTGCCAGCAGGTCGCAGGTTGCTGGCTACACCTTC.

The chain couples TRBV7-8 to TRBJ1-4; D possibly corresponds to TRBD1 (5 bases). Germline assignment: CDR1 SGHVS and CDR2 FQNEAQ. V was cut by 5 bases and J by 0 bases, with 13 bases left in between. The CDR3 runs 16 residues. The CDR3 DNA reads TGTGCCAGCAGCCCCCAATGGACATCAACTAATGAAAAACTGTTTTTT. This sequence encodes CASSPQWTSTNEKLFF.